This passage covers 26 T cell receptor beta chains from one sample sequenced in a study of OX40 agonist ivuxolimab in advanced cancers. Using immunoSEQ multiplex PCR, the repertoire was profiled, and TCRdb retains in-frame clones only, with some absent. The table records about 76,000 clones, nearly 90% of them present only once. The input for sequencing was CD4+ or CD8+ T cells sorted from blood, taken in a trial of the OX40 agonist ivuxolimab. Receptors were obtained from an adult with an advanced solid tumor such as melanoma, head and neck, liver or kidney cancer.

The chain has TRBV6-1 and TRBJ2-7; perhaps D is TRBD1 or TRBD2 (5 bases each). Trimming removed 7 bases at V and 2 bases at J, with 18 bases between. This CDR3 comprises 15 residues. Germline V CDR1 and CDR2: MNHNS, SASEGT. CDR3 amino acids: CASTSGQADAYEQYV. In nucleotides, the CDR3 is TGTGCCAGCACTTCGGGGCAAGCCGATGCCTACGAGCAGTACGTC.

A single count supports this clone. The chain combines TRBV5-4 with TRBJ2-7, with D unclear. CDR1 SGHNT and CDR2 YYREEE come from the germline V gene (reference sequence). The CDR3 length is 14 residues. V was trimmed by 0 bases and J by 2 bases, leaving 9 bases between them. The CDR3 region is CASSLDMGTYEQYF. The CDR3 DNA reads TGTGCCAGCAGCTTGGATATGGGGACCTACGAGCAGTACTTC. Together with reference TRBV5-4 and TRBJ2-7, the CDR3 gives the full variable domain: ETGVTQSPTHLIKTRGQQVTLRCSSQSGHNTVSWYQQALGQGPQFIFQYYREEENGRGNFPPRFSGLQFPNYSSELNVNALELDDSALYLCASSLDMGTYEQYFGPGTRLTVT.

The J gene is TRBJ2-7, the V gene TRBV5-6, with TRBD1 matching 8 bases. The CDR3 sequence is 12 residues long. Unmatched junction bases numbered 2, after V lost 3 bases and J lost 6 bases. CDR1 SGHDT and CDR2 YYEEEE come from the germline V gene. The CDR3: CASSYTGGEQYF. In DNA, the CDR3 is TGTGCCAGCAGCTATACAGGGGGCGAGCAGTACTTC. Combining the CDR3 with reference TRBV5-6 and TRBJ2-7 gives the whole variable domain DAGVTQSPTHLIKTRGQQVTLRCSPKSGHDTVSWYQQALGQGPQFIFQYYEEEERQRGNFPDRFSGHQFPNYSSELNVNALLLGDSALYLCASSYTGGEQYFGPGTRLTVT.

The rearrangement links TRBV5-1 to TRBJ1-2; the D is unclear. This CDR3 region has 14 residues. Germline CDR1 SGHRS, CDR2 YFSETQ. V was pared by 0 bases and J by 1 base, with 7 bases between. CDR3 protein: CASSLARVNYGYTF. CDR3 nucleotides: TGCGCCAGCAGCTTGGCCCGAGTTAACTATGGCTACACCTTC.

V and J are TRBV11-1 and TRBJ2-1; a possible D gene is TRBD1 (6 bases). V was pared by 0 bases and J by 9 bases, with 9 bases between. This CDR3 spans 13 amino acids. The V gene's germline CDR1 is SGHAT and CDR2 FQDESV (reference sequence). The CDR3 DNA reads as TGTGCCAGCAGCTTAGCGGGGGCCCGTGAGCAGTTCTTC. Translation gives CASSLAGAREQFF.

The rearrangement links TRBV10-3 to TRBJ2-5; maybe TRBD2 (5 bases). CDR1 and CDR2 from the germline V gene are ENHRY and SYGVKD. The V and J ends lost 1 base and 5 bases respectively, with 11 bases between them. This CDR3 spans 14 amino acids. The CDR3, as DNA: TGTGCCATCAGTGAGTTGCTAGCTTCCGAGACCCAGTACTTC. Its protein is CAISELLASETQYF.

The chain is built from TRBV5-6 and TRBJ2-3, with D maybe TRBD1 (6 bases). V was cut by 2 bases and J by 6 bases, with 13 bases left in between. Germline CDR1 SGHDT, CDR2 YYEEEE. There are 14 residues in the CDR3. CDR3 region: CASSLQGRSDTQYF. The CDR3 bases are TGTGCCAGCAGCTTACAGGGACGCTCCGATACGCAGTATTTT.

The chain uses TRBV6-5 and TRBJ2-3, with unresolved D. This CDR3 spans 14 amino acids. Germline-derived CDR1 and CDR2 are MNHEY and SVGAGI. V lost 0 bases, J lost 0 bases, and 4 bases lay in between. The CDR3 loop is CASSYSTSTDTQYF. The CDR3 DNA reads TGTGCCAGCAGTTACTCTACCAGCACAGATACGCAGTATTTT.

This chain uses TRBV27 with TRBJ2-1, with 9 positions matching TRBD2. The CDR3 has 15 amino acids. Trimming at V came to 5 bases and at J to 7 bases, leaving 9 bases not matched to a gene. The germline V gene has CDR1 MNHEY and CDR2 SMNVEV (reference sequence). The CDR3 sequence: CASSKAGGSANEQFF. The CDR3 nucleotides read TGTGCCAGCAGTAAAGCGGGGGGCAGCGCGAATGAGCAGTTCTTC.

V is TRBV25-1 and J is TRBJ1-2; D is uncertain. The CDR3 is 15 amino acids. The germline CDR1 and CDR2 sequences are MGHDK and SYGVNS. The V end was cut by 1 base, the J end by 4 bases, with 13 bases between. The CDR3 reads CASSESAAGSYGYTF. Written as DNA, the CDR3 is TGTGCCAGCAGTGAATCGGCGGCAGGATCCTATGGCTACACCTTC.

The chain is built from TRBV7-6 and TRBJ1-3; D is unclear. CDR1 is SGHVS, CDR2 FNYEAQ, per germline. CDR3 length: 12 residues. Trimming stripped 5 bases from V and 3 bases from J, with 5 bases between. The CDR3 here is CASSPDGNTIYF. CDR3 coding DNA: TGTGCCAGCAGCCCAGATGGAAACACCATATATTTT.

V and J are TRBV10-3 and TRBJ1-2; D is undetermined. V was pared by 4 bases and J by 2 bases, with 8 bases between. This CDR3 is built from 13 residues. CDR1 and CDR2 from the germline V gene are ENHRY and SYGVKD. The CDR3 here is CAISGSANYGYTF. As DNA, the CDR3 is TGTGCCATCAGTGGTTCGGCAAACTATGGCTACACCTTC.

V and J are TRBV7-3 and TRBJ2-7; the D is unclear. In germline, CDR1 is SGHTA, CDR2 FQGTGA. V lost 4 bases, J lost 7 bases, and 11 bases lay in between. The CDR3 extends over 12 amino acids. This CDR3 reads CASSSGLTEQYF. The CDR3 DNA sequence: TGTGCCAGCAGCTCCGGGCTAACGGAGCAGTACTTC.

This rearrangement joins TRBV5-4 to TRBJ1-2; a possible D gene is TRBD1 (6 bases). This CDR3 is 15 amino acids long. The germline V and J ends were trimmed by 3 bases and 3 bases, with 15 bases remaining between them. Germline loops: CDR1 SGHNT, CDR2 YYREEE (reference sequence). The CDR3 DNA reads as TGTGCCAGCAGCTCGGGTAGGGGGGGCGACTATGGCTACACCTTC. Its protein product is CASSSGRGGDYGYTF.

V is TRBV4-3 and J is TRBJ2-7, with D uncertain. The V gene lost 0 bases and the J gene lost 2 bases, with 11 bases spanning the gap. The germline gives CDR1 LGHNA, CDR2 YSLEER. The CDR3 length is 15 residues. The CDR3 region has the DNA TGCGCCAGCAGCCAAGATCAACGGGCTACCTACGAGCAGTACTTC. Translated, it gives CASSQDQRATYEQYF.

The V call is TRBV27, the J call TRBJ2-2; D is possibly TRBD2 (6 bases). Germline CDR1 is MNHEY and CDR2 is SMNVEV (reference sequence). The V end lost 2 bases, the J end lost 4 bases, and 11 bases lay between the germline ends. The CDR3 extends over 15 amino acids. The DNA for the CDR3 is TGTGCCAGCAGTTTAAATAGCGGAGCCACCGGGGAGCTGTTTTTT. Its translation: CASSLNSGATGELFF.

The rearrangement links TRBV4-2 to TRBJ2-1; TRBD1 agrees at 11 bases. V lost 3 bases, J lost 4 bases, and 5 bases stayed unmatched. Germline V gives CDR1 LGHNA, CDR2 YNFKEQ. This CDR3 has 16 amino acids. The DNA for the CDR3 is TGTGCCAGCAGCCACCTCGGACAGGGGGCTTACAATGAGCAGTTCTTC. It is translated as CASSHLGQGAYNEQFF.

The chain couples TRBV28 to TRBJ2-2, with 7 nucleotides matching TRBD1. In germline, CDR1 is MDHEN, CDR2 SYDVKM. CDR3 length: 15 amino acids. Trimming removed 6 bases from V and 5 bases from J; junction bases left unmatched: 9. In DNA, the CDR3 is TGTGCCAGCAGGCCGTCAACAGGGGAGACCGGGGAGCTGTTTTTT. Its translation: CASRPSTGETGELFF.

The CDR3 loop reads CSTGSPYEQYV. The CDR3 coding sequence is TGCAGTACAGGGTCCCCCTACGAGCAGTACGTC. The gene calls are TRBV20-1 and TRBJ2-7; D is possibly TRBD1 (6 bases). The CDR3 extends over 11 amino acids. Trimming shortened V by 8 bases and J by 2 bases, and 10 bases separated the two germline ends. Looked up from germline, CDR1 is DFQATT and CDR2 is SNEGSKA (reference sequence).

V usage is TRBV11-2 and J usage is TRBJ1-1, with D maybe TRBD1 (5 bases). Trimming left V 3 bases short and J 1 base short, with 15 bases between. CDR1 is SGHAT, CDR2 FQNNGV, per germline. The CDR3 runs to 16 residues. The CDR3: CASSFLSGPKNTEAFF. The CDR3 bases are TGTGCCAGCAGCTTCCTTTCGGGGCCTAAGAACACTGAAGCTTTCTTT.

The J gene is TRBJ2-2, the V gene TRBV9; possible D gene TRBD1, 5 bases. V shed 4 bases and J shed 4 bases, with 14 bases lying between them. From germline, CDR1 is SGDLS and CDR2 YYNGEE. This CDR3 has 15 amino acids. For the CDR3, the DNA is TGTGCCAGCAGCCCCCGGACATTCAGCACCGGGGAGCTGTTTTTT. Encoded protein: CASSPRTFSTGELFF.

The chain recombines TRBV13 with TRBJ1-2, with D possibly TRBD1 on 5 matching bases. The germline V gene encodes CDR1 PRHDT and CDR2 FYEKMQ (reference sequence). V was trimmed by 4 bases and J by 0 bases, leaving 12 bases between them. The CDR3 has 15 residues. The DNA for the CDR3 is TGTGCCAGCAGCTCCAGGGTTGGGGCTAACTATGGCTACACCTTC. Its protein product is CASSSRVGANYGYTF.

The chain links TRBV19 to TRBJ2-3, with D perhaps TRBD2 (5 bases). This CDR3 comprises 16 residues. With 7 bases removed from V and 0 bases from J, the gap between germline ends came to 17 bases. Germline V lookup: CDR1 LNHDA, CDR2 SQIVND (reference sequence). CDR3 in DNA: TGTGCCAGTAACAAAGAGGGCCGCTCTAGCACAGATACGCAGTATTTT. Encoded protein: CASNKEGRSSTDTQYF.

This chain uses TRBV11-2 with TRBJ2-3; 8 positions match TRBD2. The CDR3 spans 18 residues. V lost 5 bases to trimming and J lost 5 bases; unmatched junction nucleotides: 18. Germline V lookup: CDR1 SGHAT, CDR2 FQNNGV. CDR3 amino acids: CASSRSMSGGGFLDTQYF. The CDR3 DNA reads as TGTGCCAGCAGCCGCAGTATGTCGGGCGGGGGGTTTCTAGATACGCAGTATTTT.

This sequence joins TRBV18 and TRBJ2-7; D gene uncertain. Deletions cut 1 base from V and 5 bases from J, with 9 bases between. The CDR3 spans 13 residues. The V gene's germline CDR1 is KGHSH and CDR2 LQKENI. In DNA, the CDR3 is TGTGCCAGCTCACCACAAGAGATTCACGAGCAGTACTTC. Its protein is CASSPQEIHEQYF.

This clone came up once. The chain employs TRBV30 and TRBJ1-3, with TRBD1 identical over 11 bases. Losses at the gene ends were 1 base for V and 4 bases for J; bases not matched to a gene: 9. From germline, CDR1 is GTSNPN and CDR2 SVGIG (reference sequence). The CDR3 consists of 17 residues. The CDR3 DNA follows: TGTGCCTGGAGTGGAGGGACAGGGGGATTAAAGGGAAACACCATATATTTT. Translation: CAWSGGTGGLKGNTIYF.